The rows below give T cell receptor beta chains drawn from one sample of a study of T cell responses to AZD1222 COVID-19 vaccine. Libraries were prepared by immunoSEQ multiplex PCR; TCRdb keeps only in-frame clonotypes and omits some of them. Of 150,000 to 160,000 clones in the sample, roughly nine tenths were seen once. The sample consisted of peripheral blood, taken 28 days after the second AZD1222 dose. The origin of the receptors is an adult who received the AZD1222 COVID-19 vaccine. CDR3s include the opening cysteine and the closing phenylalanine or tryptophan. Each record gives: D gene, CDR3 length, J gene, clone size, V gene, CDR3 protein, CDR3 DNA. The D gene is left open where the match is weak. Some rows mark clone size as missing; the rest say once, few, many or name a class of expanded clone.

TRBD2 18 TRBJ2-1 . TRBV9 CASSHRPSSGGAYNEQFF TGTGCCAGCAGCCACCGTCCCTCTAGCGGGGGGGCCTACAATGAGCAGTTCTTC
. 12 TRBJ1-1 . TRBV18 CASSTGIIEAFF TGTGCCAGCTCAACGGGGATTATAGAAGCTTTCTTT
. 14 TRBJ1-4 . TRBV18 CASSPMVSNEKLFF TGTGCCAGCTCACCTATGGTGTCTAATGAAAAACTGTTTTTT
. 13 TRBJ1-5 . TRBV19 CASSIRADQPQHF TGTGCCAGTAGTATTAGGGCCGATCAGCCCCAGCATTTT
. 14 TRBJ2-7 . TRBV19 CASSIVGGSYEQYF TGTGCCAGTAGTATAGTCGGCGGCTCCTACGAGCAGTACTTC
TRBD2 19 TRBJ2-3 . TRBV5-1 CASSFKAGLAGGIQDTQYF TGCGCCAGCAGCTTCAAGGCGGGACTAGCGGGGGGTATTCAAGATACGCAGTATTTT
TRBD1 14 TRBJ2-5 . TRBV18 CASSPGQGQETQYF TGTGCCAGCTCACCGGGACAGGGACAAGAGACCCAGTACTTC
. 14 TRBJ1-2 . TRBV27 CASSPNLEVYGYTF TGTGCCAGCAGTCCAAACCTGGAGGTCTATGGCTACACCTTC
. 13 TRBJ2-1 . TRBV30 CAWSFRSLAEQFF TGTGCCTGGAGTTTTCGCTCCCTGGCGGAGCAGTTCTTC
. 12 TRBJ1-1 . TRBV24-1 CATSDPDTEAFF TGTGCCACCAGTGACCCCGATACTGAAGCTTTCTTT
TRBD1 15 TRBJ1-5 . TRBV7-2 CASSLARTGDQPQHF TGTGCCAGCAGCTTAGCGAGGACAGGGGATCAGCCCCAGCATTTT
. 16 TRBJ2-2 . TRBV5-1 CASSLEGGTNTGELFF TGCGCCAGCAGCTTGGAGGGCGGGACGAACACCGGGGAGCTGTTTTTT
TRBD2 14 TRBJ2-7 . TRBV6-4 CASISLAGVYEQYF TGTGCCAGCATTTCACTAGCGGGAGTTTACGAGCAGTACTTC
TRBD1 13 TRBJ1-2 . TRBV2 CASRTGSAYGYTF TGTGCCAGCAGGACAGGGTCCGCCTATGGCTACACCTTC
. 14 TRBJ1-3 . TRBV18 CASSLHNSGNTIYF TGTGCCAGCTCACTCCATAACTCTGGAAACACCATATATTTT
TRBD2 16 TRBJ2-7 . TRBV18 CASSPASGGMSYEQYF TGTGCCAGCTCACCAGCTAGCGGGGGGATGTCCTACGAGCAGTACTTC
TRBD2 15 TRBJ2-7 . TRBV7-2 CASSLGGGSSYEQYF TGTGCCAGCAGCTTAGGTGGCGGGAGCTCCTACGAGCAGTACTTC
. 17 TRBJ2-2 . TRBV9 CASSSLLGGANTGELFF TGTGCCAGCAGCTCCCTCTTAGGGGGGGCGAACACCGGGGAGCTGTTTTTT
. 18 TRBJ2-7 . TRBV21-1 CASSKEVTGTGILHEQYF TGTGCCAGCAGCAAAGAGGTTACCGGGACAGGTATCCTCCACGAGCAGTACTTC
. 16 TRBJ1-5 . TRBV19 CASRDMGTYSNQPQHF TGTGCCAGTAGGGATATGGGGACCTATAGCAATCAGCCCCAGCATTTT
. 12 TRBJ2-1 . TRBV28 CASTYTYNEQFF TGTGCCAGCACCTATACTTACAATGAGCAGTTCTTC
. 16 TRBJ2-1 . TRBV7-2 CASSSMSGKVYNEQFF TGTGCCAGCAGCTCAATGTCCGGGAAAGTTTACAATGAGCAGTTCTTC
. 13 TRBJ1-2 . TRBV27 CASSFYAGYGYTF TGTGCCAGCAGTTTTTACGCTGGATATGGCTACACCTTC
. 14 TRBJ1-1 . TRBV4-1 CASSQGSDYTEAFF TGCGCCAGCAGCCAGGGGTCCGATTACACTGAAGCTTTCTTT
. 13 TRBJ1-2 . TRBV12-3/TRBV12-4 CASSPDSAYGYTF TGTGCCAGCAGCCCGGACAGCGCCTATGGCTACACCTTC
. 16 TRBJ1-3 . TRBV14 CASSREKGFSGNTIYF TGTGCCAGCAGCCGTGAAAAGGGGTTTTCTGGAAACACCATATATTTT
TRBD2 16 TRBJ2-1 once TRBV6-4 CASSDSAAGGYNEQFF TGTGCCAGCAGTGACTCAGCGGCGGGGGGGTACAATGAGCAGTTCTTC
. 13 TRBJ1-4 . TRBV7-9 CASSPMVGEKLFF TGTGCCAGCAGCCCGATGGTCGGAGAAAAACTGTTTTTT
. 14 TRBJ1-1 . TRBV19 CASRRGYFNTEAFF TGTGCCAGTAGAAGGGGTTACTTCAACACTGAAGCTTTCTTT
. 11 TRBJ2-1 . TRBV19 CASASLNEQFF TGTGCCAGTGCATCGTTAAATGAGCAGTTCTTC
TRBD1 20 TRBJ1-5 few TRBV3-1/TRBV3-2 CASSQEVGQGLFYSNQPQHF TGTGCCAGCAGCCAAGAAGTCGGACAGGGACTCTTCTATAGCAATCAGCCCCAGCATTTT
. 16 TRBJ2-7 . TRBV19 CASSINFGSRRDEQYF TGTGCCAGTAGTATAAATTTTGGGAGCCGACGAGACGAGCAGTACTTC
. 14 TRBJ1-5 . TRBV3-1/TRBV3-2 CASSPRGSNQPQHF TGTGCCAGCAGCCCCAGAGGCTCCAATCAGCCCCAGCATTTT